The TCR beta chain described here comes from a study of cytomegalovirus exposure and HLA in healthy donors. Study-wide points: In most subjects, TCR beta sequences reportedly gave accurate predictions of HLA-A and HLA-B alleles. Overall, about 160 TCR beta chains were annotated as cytomegalovirus-associated. The productive fraction for most TCR beta V segments was about 87% or about 30% in an earlier analysis.

With respect to this clone: The antigen is undetermined.

Germline V CDR1 and CDR2: LGHNA, YSLEER. The CDR3 loop spans 16 amino acids. Trimming took 1 base from V and 8 from J; bases not matched to a gene: 9. Both 60 Vbeta primers and 13 Jbeta primers went into the PCR. Authors' data handling: Approximately 11 million of 75 million to 85 million unique TCR beta chains were shared, per a later count. The protocol was immunoSEQ multiplex PCR, while the TCRdb copy is restricted to in-frame clones and leaves out a portion. V and J calls and clone size are those listed in that table; D and trimming were worked out from the DNA. The data show about 120,000 clones, more than 60% seen once.

The sequenced sample consisted of PBMCs. The sequence derives from a woman aged 35 to 49 in good health and CMV-seropositive. The rearrangement uses TRBV4-3 and TRBJ2-1, with TRBD2 matching over 9 bases. This CDR3 is CASSQGVAGDVDEQFF. CDR3 nucleotide sequence: TGCGCCAGCAGCCAAGGCGTAGCGGGAGATGTCGATGAGCAGTTCTTC.